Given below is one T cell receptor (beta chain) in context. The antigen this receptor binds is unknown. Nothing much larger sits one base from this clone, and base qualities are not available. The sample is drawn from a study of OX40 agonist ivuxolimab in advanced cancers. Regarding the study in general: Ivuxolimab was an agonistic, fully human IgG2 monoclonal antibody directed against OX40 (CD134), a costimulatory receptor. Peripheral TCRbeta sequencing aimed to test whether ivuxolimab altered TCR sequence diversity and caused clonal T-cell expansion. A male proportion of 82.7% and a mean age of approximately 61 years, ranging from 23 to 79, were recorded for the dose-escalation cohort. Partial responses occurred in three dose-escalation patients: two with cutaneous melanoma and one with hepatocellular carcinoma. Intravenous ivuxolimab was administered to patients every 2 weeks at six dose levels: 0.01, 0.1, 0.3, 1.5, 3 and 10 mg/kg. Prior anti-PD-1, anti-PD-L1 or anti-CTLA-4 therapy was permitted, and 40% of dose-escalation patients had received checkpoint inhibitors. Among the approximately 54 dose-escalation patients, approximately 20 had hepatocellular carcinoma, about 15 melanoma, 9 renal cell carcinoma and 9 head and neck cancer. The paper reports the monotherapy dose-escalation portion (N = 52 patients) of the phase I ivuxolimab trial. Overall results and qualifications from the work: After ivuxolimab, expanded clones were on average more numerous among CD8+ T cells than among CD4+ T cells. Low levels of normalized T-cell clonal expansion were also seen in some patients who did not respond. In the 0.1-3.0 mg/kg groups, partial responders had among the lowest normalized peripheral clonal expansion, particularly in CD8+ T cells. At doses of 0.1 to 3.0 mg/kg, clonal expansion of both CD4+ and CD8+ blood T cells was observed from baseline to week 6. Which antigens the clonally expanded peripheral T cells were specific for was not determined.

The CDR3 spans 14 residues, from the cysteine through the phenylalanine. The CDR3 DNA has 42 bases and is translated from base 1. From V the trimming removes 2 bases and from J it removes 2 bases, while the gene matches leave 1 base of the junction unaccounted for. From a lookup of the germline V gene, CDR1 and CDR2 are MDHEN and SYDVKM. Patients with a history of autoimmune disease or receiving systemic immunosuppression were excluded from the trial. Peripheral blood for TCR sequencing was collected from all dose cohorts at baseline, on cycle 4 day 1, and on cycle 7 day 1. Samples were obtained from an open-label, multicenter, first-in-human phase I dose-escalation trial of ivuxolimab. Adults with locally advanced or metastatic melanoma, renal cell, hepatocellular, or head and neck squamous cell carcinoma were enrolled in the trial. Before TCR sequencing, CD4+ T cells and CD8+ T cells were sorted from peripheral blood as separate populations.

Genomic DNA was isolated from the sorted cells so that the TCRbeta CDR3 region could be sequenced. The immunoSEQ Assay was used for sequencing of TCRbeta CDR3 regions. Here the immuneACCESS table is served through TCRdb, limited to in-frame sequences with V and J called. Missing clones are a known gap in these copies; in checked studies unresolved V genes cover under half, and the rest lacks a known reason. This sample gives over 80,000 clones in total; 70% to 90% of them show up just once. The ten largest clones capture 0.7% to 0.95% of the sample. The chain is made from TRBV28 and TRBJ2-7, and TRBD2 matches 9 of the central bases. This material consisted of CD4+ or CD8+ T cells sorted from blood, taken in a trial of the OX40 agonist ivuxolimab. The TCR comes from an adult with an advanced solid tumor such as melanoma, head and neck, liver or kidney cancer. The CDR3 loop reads CASSLAGGPYEQYF. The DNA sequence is TGTGCCAGCAGTTTAGCGGGAGGGCCCTACGAGCAGTACTTC.